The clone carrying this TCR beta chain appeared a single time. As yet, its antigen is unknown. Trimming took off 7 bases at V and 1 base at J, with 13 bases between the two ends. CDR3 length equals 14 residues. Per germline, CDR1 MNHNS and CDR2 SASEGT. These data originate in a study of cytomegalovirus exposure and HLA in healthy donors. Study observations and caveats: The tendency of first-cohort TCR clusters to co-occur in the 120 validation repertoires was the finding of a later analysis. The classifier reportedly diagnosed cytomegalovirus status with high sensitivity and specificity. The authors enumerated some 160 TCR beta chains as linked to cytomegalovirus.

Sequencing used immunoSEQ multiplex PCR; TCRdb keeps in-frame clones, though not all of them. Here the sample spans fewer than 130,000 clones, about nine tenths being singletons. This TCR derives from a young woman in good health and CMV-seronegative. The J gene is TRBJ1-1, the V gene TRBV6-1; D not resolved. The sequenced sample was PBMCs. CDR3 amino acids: CASTIDTANTEAFF. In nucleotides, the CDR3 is TGTGCCAGCACTATAGACACGGCGAACACTGAAGCTTTCTTT.